Below, 4 T cell receptor beta chains from the same sample are listed, as sequenced in a study of identical twins. Using its own MiXCR run on the 5' RACE reads, TCRdb lists one record per CDR3 protein. Among around 490,000 distinct CDR3 sequences listed, about 22% were seen once. The sample also formed part of further work on yellow fever vaccine responses in identical twins.

Sequenced material: CD4+ T cells sorted from blood. The receptors stem from a woman aged 18-29 years in good health.

The chain couples TRBV12-3 or TRBV12-4 to TRBJ2-3; 9 nucleotides match TRBD2. The ends lost 3 bases at V and 1 base at J; junction bases unmatched: 5. The CDR3 loop spans 16 amino acids. CDR3 region: CASSFLGGRGTDTQYF. CDR3 nucleotides: TGTGCCAGCAGTTTTTTAGGCGGGAGGGGCACAGATACGCAGTATTTT.

The chain employs TRBV12-3 or TRBV12-4 and TRBJ2-7, with TRBD1 as a possible D gene (5 bases). This CDR3 spans 14 amino acids. Trimming removed 1 base at V and 6 bases at J, with 13 bases between. CDR3 sequence: CASSLVSERGEQYF. CDR3 in DNA: TGTGCCAGCAGTTTAGTGTCGGAAAGGGGCGAGCAGTACTTC.

V gene TRBV21-1 combines with J gene TRBJ2-1; the table's TRBD1 call for D was not verified on the DNA. TRBV21-1 is labeled a pseudogene. The CDR3 spans 17 residues. This chain's CDR3 is CASSKGSIGTYYNEQFF. In DNA, the CDR3 is TGTGCCAGCAGCAAAGGGAGTATAGGGACATACTACAATGAGCAGTTCTTC.

The rearrangement links TRBV5-1 to TRBJ2-6, with TRBD1 matching over 11 bases. V shed 1 base, J shed 0 bases, and the junction held 3 bases outside the gene matches. CDR1 SGHRS and CDR2 YFSETQ come from the germline V gene. This CDR3 region has 18 residues. The CDR3 coding sequence is TGCGCCAGCAGCTTGTCGGGACAGGGGGACTCTGGGGCCAACGTCCTGACTTTC. This sequence encodes CASSLSGQGDSGANVLTF. The full variable domain, rest sourced from reference TRBV5-1 and TRBJ2-6, is KAGVTQTPRYLIKTRGQQVTLSCSPISGHRSVSWYQQTPGQGLQFLFEYFSETQRNKGNFPGRFSGRQFSNSRSEMNVSTLELGDSALYLCASSLSGQGDSGANVLTFGAGSRLTVL.